The next 30 T cell receptor beta chains were all read from a single sample in a study of blood T cell repertoires in COVID-19. Generated by immunoSEQ multiplex PCR, the TCRdb table keeps only in-frame clones and is missing some. This sample has under 250,000 clones, with approximately 90% found just once. Sequencing used peripheral blood. The receptor source for this set is a man in his fifties or sixties with COVID-19, enrolled during active disease.

This chain uses TRBV18 with TRBJ1-1; TRBD1 aligns across 9 bases. V lost 3 bases, J lost 5 bases, and 4 bases stayed unmatched. Germline V gives CDR1 KGHSH, CDR2 LQKENI. This CDR3 is 14 amino acids long. CDR3 DNA sequence: TGTGCCAGCTCACCCATGGGACAGGGAACTGAAGCTTTCTTT. It translates to CASSPMGQGTEAFF. The whole variable domain, remainder taken from reference TRBV18 and TRBJ1-1, is NAGVMQNPRHLVRRRGQEARLRCSPMKGHSHVYWYRQLPEEGLKFMVYLQKENIIDESGMPKERFSAEFPKEGPSILRIQQVVRGDSAAYFCASSPMGQGTEAFFGQGTRLTVV.

The chain has TRBV14 and TRBJ2-7; maybe TRBD1 (6 bases). The CDR3 covers 14 residues. The V end lost 2 bases, the J end lost 3 bases, and 11 bases lay between the germline ends. Germline CDR1 and CDR2: SGHDN and FVKESK. CDR3 residues: CASSQFQDSYEQYF. The DNA for the CDR3 is TGTGCCAGCAGCCAATTCCAGGACAGCTACGAGCAGTACTTC.

V gene TRBV5-1 combines with J gene TRBJ2-5, with 10 bases identical to TRBD1. V lost 2 bases and J lost 4; bases outside the gene matches: 5. In germline, CDR1 is SGHRS, CDR2 YFSETQ. The CDR3 is 15 amino acids. The CDR3 nucleotides read TGCGCCAGCAGCTTTGAGACAGGGGGCTCAGAGACCCAGTACTTC. It translates to CASSFETGGSETQYF.

This sequence joins TRBV5-8 and TRBJ1-2, with 7 bases identical to TRBD1. Germline V gives CDR1 SGHTS, CDR2 YDEGEE. J lost 4 bases, V lost 3 bases, and 3 bases had no gene match. The CDR3 contains 13 residues. The CDR3 region is CASSSGTVYGYTF. The CDR3 region has the DNA TGTGCCAGCAGCTCCGGGACAGTCTATGGCTACACCTTC.

This clone was counted a single time. This rearrangement joins TRBV7-9 to TRBJ1-2; 8 bases are shared with TRBD1. Germline V gives CDR1 SEHNR, CDR2 FQNEAQ (reference sequence). The CDR3 extends over 13 amino acids. J was trimmed by 8 bases and V by 4 bases; bases with no gene match: 6. For the CDR3, the DNA is TGTGCCAGCAGCTGGACAGGGTCTGAAGGCTACACCTTC. This codes for CASSWTGSEGYTF.

The CDR3 DNA follows: TGTGCCAGCAGCCAAGATTCCAGGGCTGGCGAGCAGTACTTC. It is translated as CASSQDSRAGEQYF. The chain has TRBV3-1 (or the pseudogene TRBV3-2) and TRBJ2-7; D is possibly TRBD1 (5 bases). The length of the CDR3 is 14 residues. V dropped 0 bases and J dropped 6 bases, with 12 bases sitting between them. Germline V gene data show CDR1 as LGHDT and CDR2 as YNNKEL (reference sequence).

This rearrangement joins TRBV19 to TRBJ1-5; tentative D call: TRBD1 (6 bases). Germline-derived CDR1 and CDR2 are LNHDA and SQIVND (reference sequence). V lost 2 bases and J 5 bases, leaving 16 bases between the germline ends. This CDR3 has 16 amino acids. The CDR3 DNA follows: TGTGCCAGTAGTATAAGTTCCGGGACACTTTATCAGCCCCAGCATTTT. It specifies CASSISSGTLYQPQHF. Based on the CDR3 plus reference TRBV19 and TRBJ1-5, the full variable domain is DGGITQSPKYLFRKEGQNVTLSCEQNLNHDAMYWYRQDPGQGLRLIYYSQIVNDFQKGDIAEGYSVSREKKESFPLTVTSAQKNPTAFYLCASSISSGTLYQPQHFGDGTRLSIL.

V usage is TRBV19 and J usage is TRBJ2-7; no firm D call. The CDR3 totals 13 residues. With 3 bases removed from V and 0 bases from J, the gap between germline ends came to 6 bases. Germline lookup yields CDR1 LNHDA and CDR2 SQIVND (reference sequence). CDR3: CASSIDTSYEQYF. The CDR3 DNA reads TGTGCCAGTAGTATCGACACCTCCTACGAGCAGTACTTC. The whole variable domain, filled in from reference TRBV19 and TRBJ2-7, reads DGGITQSPKYLFRKEGQNVTLSCEQNLNHDAMYWYRQDPGQGLRLIYYSQIVNDFQKGDIAEGYSVSREKKESFPLTVTSAQKNPTAFYLCASSIDTSYEQYFGPGTRLTVT.

The chain has TRBV5-6 and TRBJ1-2; D is undetermined. The CDR3 consists of 11 residues. Trimming removed 0 bases at V and 8 bases at J, with 5 bases between. Germline lookup yields CDR1 SGHDT and CDR2 YYEEEE. CDR3 bases: TGTGCCAGCAGCTTGGCTCGGGGCTACACCTTC. This encodes CASSLARGYTF. Full variable domain (rest looked up from reference TRBV5-6 and TRBJ1-2): DAGVTQSPTHLIKTRGQQVTLRCSPKSGHDTVSWYQQALGQGPQFIFQYYEEEERQRGNFPDRFSGHQFPNYSSELNVNALLLGDSALYLCASSLARGYTFGSGTRLTVV.

The rearrangement links TRBV5-1 to TRBJ1-2; 7 nucleotides match TRBD1. J gave up 4 bases and V 0 bases, and 6 bases lay outside the gene matches. The V gene's germline CDR1 is SGHRS and CDR2 YFSETQ. CDR3 length equals 15 residues. In DNA form, the CDR3 reads TGCGCCAGCAGCTTGGAAGGGGACAGCTCCTATGGCTACACCTTC. Translated: CASSLEGDSSYGYTF.

The chain's CDR3 is CASSYAGGRSYNEQFF. The CDR3 DNA follows: TGTGCCAGCAGTTACGCGGGCGGGAGATCCTACAATGAGCAGTTCTTC. This chain links TRBV6-5 with TRBJ2-1; 7 positions match TRBD2. There are 16 residues in the CDR3. Trimming cost V 2 bases and J 1 base; bases outside gene matches: 5. Germline-derived CDR1 and CDR2 are MNHEY and SVGAGI.

V gene TRBV6-2 or TRBV6-3 combines with J gene TRBJ1-1, with TRBD1 matching 8 bases. The germline V gene has CDR1 MNHEY and CDR2 SVGEGT. This CDR3 has 14 residues. Trimming cost V 4 bases and J 6 bases; bases outside gene matches: 7. CDR3 coding DNA: TGTGCCAGCAGTTGGCAGGGGGCAAACGCTGAAGCTTTCTTT. Its protein is CASSWQGANAEAFF.

The chain uses TRBV6-5 and TRBJ1-1, with D hard to call. Trimming took off 10 bases at V and 5 bases at J, with 20 bases between the two ends. This CDR3 spans 14 amino acids. CDR1 and CDR2 from the germline V gene are MNHEY and SVGAGI. CDR3 region: CATPANNRGTEAFF. The CDR3 coding sequence is TGTGCCACCCCGGCTAATAACCGAGGTACTGAAGCTTTCTTT.

The chain recombines TRBV3-1 (or the pseudogene TRBV3-2) with TRBJ2-5, with 8 nucleotides matching TRBD1. The CDR3 spans 12 residues. The germline V gene has CDR1 LGHDT and CDR2 YNNKEL (reference sequence). Unmatched junction bases numbered 1, after V lost 3 bases and J lost 7 bases. Written as DNA, the CDR3 is TGTGCCAGCAGCCATGGACAGGGGACCCAGTACTTC. Translated, it gives CASSHGQGTQYF.

The chain recombines TRBV27 with TRBJ1-1; D is possibly TRBD1 (6 bases). This CDR3 contains 13 residues. The V gene's germline CDR1 is MNHEY and CDR2 SMNVEV (reference sequence). V lost 3 bases, J lost 4 bases, and 9 bases lay in between. The DNA for the CDR3 is TGTGCCAGCAGTTTGGAAGGGGGCACTGAAGCTTTCTTT. This gives the protein CASSLEGGTEAFF.

The chain joins TRBV20-1 to TRBJ2-3, with 7 bases aligning to TRBD2. This CDR3 has 16 amino acids. Unmatched junction bases numbered 15, after V lost 3 bases and J lost 6 bases. Germline CDR1 DFQATT, CDR2 SNEGSKA (reference sequence). The CDR3 nucleotides read TGCAGTGCTAGTGGGTCGGCTAGCGGATTCCTCGATACGCAGTATTTT. Translated: CSASGSASGFLDTQYF.

This chain uses TRBV30 with TRBJ1-1; 7 bases align to TRBD1. From germline, CDR1 is GTSNPN and CDR2 SVGIG (reference sequence). There are 12 residues in the CDR3. V lost 0 bases and J lost 6; bases outside the gene matches: 1. This chain's CDR3 is CAWSVQGSEAFF. For the CDR3, the DNA is TGTGCCTGGAGTGTACAGGGGTCTGAAGCTTTCTTT.

The CDR3 loop reads CASSTGQGSYEQYF. CDR3 bases: TGTGCCAGCAGCACCGGACAGGGCTCCTACGAGCAGTACTTC. The chain couples TRBV11-2 to TRBJ2-7, with 8 bases matching TRBD1. The CDR3 contains 14 residues. CDR1 is SGHAT, CDR2 FQNNGV, per germline. V shed 5 bases and J 0 bases; nucleotides not matched to a gene: 3. The whole variable domain, filled in from reference TRBV11-2 and TRBJ2-7, reads EAGVAQSPRYKIIEKRQSVAFWCNPISGHATLYWYQQILGQGPKLLIQFQNNGVVDDSQLPKDRFSAERLKGVDSTLKIQPAKLEDSAVYLCASSTGQGSYEQYFGPGTRLTVT.

The chain is built from TRBV6-4 and TRBJ1-4, with unresolved D. Trimming stripped 0 bases from V and 7 bases from J, with 15 bases between. Germline CDR1 reads MRHNA; CDR2 reads SNTAGT. The CDR3 loop spans 16 amino acids. In DNA, the CDR3 is TGTGCCAGCAGTGACTCGAGGGCGCGCGTCGGTGAAAAACTGTTTTTT. It specifies CASSDSRARVGEKLFF.

CDR3 DNA: TGTGCCAGCTCACCGGCCGGACAGGGGAACACCGGGGAGCTGTTTTTT. Its translation is CASSPAGQGNTGELFF. The chain recombines TRBV18 with TRBJ2-2; 8 bases match TRBD1. Germline loops: CDR1 KGHSH, CDR2 LQKENI. There are 16 residues in the CDR3. Losses at the gene ends were 3 bases for V and 1 base for J; bases not matched to a gene: 4.

The chain combines TRBV11-2 with TRBJ2-7; D is undetermined. Trimming stripped 5 bases from V and 2 bases from J, with 7 bases between. The CDR3 extends over 12 amino acids. The germline CDR1 and CDR2 sequences are SGHAT and FQNNGV. The CDR3 loop reads CASSRSAYEQYF. In nucleotides, the CDR3 is TGTGCCAGCAGCCGGTCCGCCTACGAGCAGTACTTC.

The rearrangement links TRBV29-1 to TRBJ2-3, with 7 bases fitting TRBD2. The V gene end was trimmed by 6 bases and the J gene end by 5 bases; junction bases not matched to a gene: 8. Germline CDR1 SQVTM, CDR2 ANQGSEA. This CDR3 comprises 13 residues. As DNA, the CDR3 is TGCAGCGTCGAGACTAGCCGGGGAGATACGCAGTATTTT. This encodes CSVETSRGDTQYF.

The chain carries TRBV3-1 (or the pseudogene TRBV3-2) and TRBJ2-7; D ambiguous. Deletions cut 2 bases from V and 6 bases from J, with 8 bases between. This CDR3 is 12 amino acids long. The germline V gene has CDR1 LGHDT and CDR2 YNNKEL (reference sequence). The CDR3: CASSQLFSEQYF. CDR3 DNA sequence: TGTGCCAGCAGCCAACTTTTCTCCGAGCAGTACTTC.

V usage is TRBV6-5 and J usage is TRBJ2-1, with 8 bases aligning to TRBD2. CDR1 and CDR2 from the germline V gene are MNHEY and SVGAGI. The CDR3 runs 16 residues. Germline trimming cut 4 bases from V and 3 bases from J; bases unmatched to any gene: 8. The CDR3 DNA reads TGTGCCAGCAGTTTAAAAGGACTAGCTGGCTACAATGAGCAGTTCTTC. This sequence encodes CASSLKGLAGYNEQFF.

The genes are TRBV7-9 and TRBJ2-6; the match to TRBD1 covers 7 bases. Looked up from germline, CDR1 is SEHNR and CDR2 is FQNEAQ (reference sequence). This CDR3 has 18 residues. J was trimmed by 0 bases and V by 5 bases; bases with no gene match: 10. The CDR3 nucleotides read TGTGCCAGCAGCCCCCGGACAGGCAGGCCCTCTGGGGCCAACGTCCTGACTTTC. This sequence encodes CASSPRTGRPSGANVLTF.

The CDR3 DNA follows: TGTGCCAGTAGTACGAAGAGAAACACTGAAGCTTTCTTT. Amino acids: CASSTKRNTEAFF. The J gene is TRBJ1-1, the V gene TRBV19, with unresolved D. The CDR3 spans 13 residues. Germline-derived CDR1 and CDR2 are LNHDA and SQIVND (reference sequence). Trimming shortened V by 4 bases and J by 2 bases, and 8 bases separated the two germline ends.

V and J are TRBV5-4 and TRBJ1-5; 8 nucleotides line up with TRBD1. After removal of 4 bases from V and 3 bases from J, the junction contained 9 bases not matched to a gene. The CDR3 has 16 residues. Germline V gene lookup returns CDR1 SGHNT and CDR2 YYREEE (reference sequence). The CDR3 loop is CASSPQDRDDNQPQHF. CDR3 nucleotides: TGTGCCAGCAGCCCCCAGGACAGGGACGACAATCAGCCCCAGCATTTT.

This chain joins TRBV7-9 and TRBJ1-1; D uncertain. CDR1 and CDR2 (germline): SEHNR, FQNEAQ (reference sequence). The CDR3 has 14 amino acids. V lost 3 bases, J lost 1 base, and 9 bases lay in between. CDR3 amino acids: CASSFPTENTEAFF. The CDR3 DNA sequence: TGTGCCAGCAGCTTCCCTACAGAGAACACTGAAGCTTTCTTT.

V is TRBV25-1 and J is TRBJ2-7; D perhaps matches TRBD2 (6 bases). CDR1 and CDR2 (germline): MGHDK, SYGVNS. The CDR3 contains 16 residues. The ends were cut back, 4 bases at V and 2 bases at J, with 18 bases in the middle. The CDR3 here is CASSGGAGSLPYEQYF. The CDR3 nucleotides are TGTGCCAGCAGTGGCGGGGCGGGTTCACTACCCTACGAGCAGTACTTC.

The V gene is TRBV6-2 or TRBV6-3, the J gene TRBJ2-3; a possible D gene is TRBD2 (7 bases). The CDR3 is 19 residues long. V was pared by 6 bases and J by 4 bases, with 29 bases between. Germline CDR1 MNHEY, CDR2 SVGEGT. CDR3 amino acids: CASSITPEGSIGGPDTQYF. The CDR3 DNA sequence: TGTGCCAGCAGCATTACCCCGGAGGGCTCAATCGGGGGGCCAGATACGCAGTATTTT.